The T cell receptor beta chain under discussion was sequenced for a study of OX40 agonist ivuxolimab in advanced cancers. Study information: Subjects had a mean age of roughly 60 years, with a range of 23 to 79; approximately 83% were male. Findings and caveats of the study: There were, on average, more expanded clones in CD8+ T cells than in CD4+. Some patients without response likewise showed low normalized clonal expansion.

Enrollment shut out patients with autoimmune disease history or systemic immunosuppression. Worth noting for this clone: Its specificity is not known.

With 5 bases removed from V and 2 bases from J, the gap between germline ends came to 26 bases. Germline V lookup: CDR1 LNHNV, CDR2 YYDKDF (reference sequence). This CDR3 is 19 amino acids long. The repertoire was sequenced with immunoSEQ multiplex PCR; TCRdb's copy has only in-frame clones and lacks some. In the table there are approximately 60,000 clones, around 93% of which are singletons. The sequencing used CD4+ or CD8+ T cells sorted from blood, collected in a trial of the OX40 agonist ivuxolimab. The V gene is TRBV15, the J gene TRBJ2-3; tentatively, D is TRBD1 or TRBD2 (5 bases each). The receptor was isolated from an adult with an advanced solid tumor such as melanoma, head and neck, liver or kidney cancer. The CDR3 here is CATSGSLQAGGRITDTQYF. CDR3 nucleotide sequence: TGTGCCACCAGCGGGAGCCTACAGGCGGGCGGAAGGATCACAGATACGCAGTATTTT.